This T cell receptor beta chain appears in the sequencing data of a study of shared T cell receptors in the human thymus. Method: immunoSEQ multiplex PCR; TCRdb's copy keeps in-frame clones and lacks some. Counted here are hundreds of thousands of clones, approximately 87% occurring once; the ten biggest clones make up 0.009% to 0.0095%. The CDR3 spans 16 residues. V lost 0 bases and J lost 6; bases outside the gene matches: 9. Per the germline V gene, CDR1 is SNHLY and CDR2 is FYNNEI. The sample also formed part of further work on human thymus T cells.

The chain recombines TRBV2 with TRBJ2-7; 9 nucleotides agree with TRBD1. The TCR sequence derives from a boy under two years old with a congenital heart defect. The sequencing input was thymocytes. Here the CDR3 DNA reads TGTGCCAGCAGTGAAGCGGGGGACAGGGAAAAGAGCGAGCAGTACTTC. As protein: CASSEAGDREKSEQYF.